Listed below are T cell receptor beta chains from one sample, sequenced in a study of cytomegalovirus exposure and HLA in healthy donors. Only in-frame clones appear in the TCRdb table, and some are missing; sequencing was by immunoSEQ multiplex PCR. In all, the sample yields approximately 210,000 clones. Sequenced material: PBMCs. The origin of the receptors is a woman younger than 45 in good health and CMV-seropositive. The CDR3 runs from the conserved cysteine through the conserved F or W. D genes are given only for firm matches.

>TRBD2|TRBJ2-3|TRBV27
TGTGCCAGCAGTTACGGGACTAGCGGGGCCTCACGAGATACGCAGTATTTT
CASSYGTSGASRDTQYF
>-|TRBJ1-6|TRBV4-1
TGCGCCAGCAGCCAAGATCTCCGGGTAGGAAATAATTCACCCCTCCACTTT
CASSQDLRVGNNSPLHF
>TRBD1|TRBJ1-2|TRBV6-5
TGTGCCAGCAGAATGCAGGGGGGCTATGGCTACACCTTC
CASRMQGGYGYTF
>TRBD1|TRBJ2-1|TRBV7-2
TGTGCCAGCAGCCCAGTCCCGGGACAGATACTAGAGCAGTTCTTC
CASSPVPGQILEQFF
>TRBD1|TRBJ2-1|TRBV5-6
TGTGCCAGCAGCCTGACGGGGACAGGGCCCTACAATGAGCAGTTCTTC
CASSLTGTGPYNEQFF
>TRBD1|TRBJ1-5|TRBV28
TGTGCCAGCCAGGGGCAGGGGGGACAGCCCCAGCATTTT
CASQGQGGQPQHF
>TRBD1|TRBJ2-7|TRBV6-5
TGTGCCAGCAGAATTAGGACAGGGACCTACGAGCAGTACTTC
CASRIRTGTYEQYF
>-|TRBJ2-1|TRBV5-4
TGTGCCAGCAGCTCCCGGGATGCGGGGTCCAATGAGCAGTTCTTC
CASSSRDAGSNEQFF
>TRBD1|TRBJ1-2|TRBV7-2
TGTGCCAGCAGCTTAGGACAGGGGTACGGCTACACCTTC
CASSLGQGYGYTF
>-|TRBJ2-3|TRBV6-1
TGTGCCAGCAGCCTACTCGGGGAAAGCACAGATACGCAGTATTTT
CASSLLGESTDTQYF
>-|TRBJ1-6|TRBV6-5
TGTGCCAGCAGCCGGGGGACGACCAATTCACCCCTCCACTTT
CASSRGTTNSPLHF
>TRBD1|TRBJ1-5|TRBV18
TGTGCCAGCTCACGAGGGACAGGGCGCCAGCCCCAGCATTTT
CASSRGTGRQPQHF
>-|TRBJ2-7|TRBV7-8
TGTGCCAGCAGCTACGGCCCCGACAGACCGTACTTC
CASSYGPDRPYF
>-|TRBJ2-5|TRBV28
TGTGCCAGCATCAAACCCCGGGCAGGACGTAGCGGCCGAGAGACCCAGTACTTC
CASIKPRAGRSGRETQYF
>-|TRBJ2-3|TRBV29-1
TGCAGCGTTGCCCCGACAGATACGCAGTATTTT
CSVAPTDTQYF
>TRBD2|TRBJ2-3|TRBV11-2
TGTGCCAGCAACCCTAGCGGGTCTAGCACAGATACGCAGTATTTT
CASNPSGSSTDTQYF
>-|TRBJ1-4|TRBV6-1
TGTGCCAGCAGTGCAGGGGAACTGTTTTTT
CASSAGELFF
>TRBD2|TRBJ2-1|TRBV15
TGTGCCACCAGCGCACCCGGGACTAGCGGGAGGGCCTATAATGAGCAGTTCTTC
CATSAPGTSGRAYNEQFF
>TRBD2|TRBJ2-1|TRBV18
TGTGCCAGCTCACCACTCGGAGCGGGGGGATACAATGAGCAGTTCTTC
CASSPLGAGGYNEQFF
>TRBD1|TRBJ1-4|TRBV4-1
TGCGCCAGCAGCCAGGAACAGGGGCTCCTTAATGAAAAACTGTTTTTT
CASSQEQGLLNEKLFF
>-|TRBJ2-1|TRBV7-2
TGTGCCAGCAGTCTCCCCCCCGGCTACAATGAGCAGTTCTTC
CASSLPPGYNEQFF
>-|TRBJ2-7|TRBV5-6
TGTGCCAGCAGCTTGGGTTTCCAATACGAGCAGTACTTC
CASSLGFQYEQYF
>TRBD2|TRBJ2-3|TRBV5-1
TGCGCCAGCAGCTTGGAGGGCGGGAGCAGTACAGATACGCAGTATTTT
CASSLEGGSSTDTQYF
>TRBD1|TRBJ1-4|TRBV10-3
TGTGCCATCAGTGGCTCAGGGGGCTCAGGGGCTAGGGAAAAACTGTTTTTT
CAISGSGGSGAREKLFF
>-|TRBJ1-5|TRBV10-2
TGCGCCAGCAGTGAGTCGGGGCGCAATCAGCCCCAGCATTTT
CASSESGRNQPQHF
>TRBD1|TRBJ1-4|TRBV7-9
TGTGCCAGCAGCCAGGGACAGGGTGATGAAAAACTGTTTTTT
CASSQGQGDEKLFF
>-|TRBJ2-5|TRBV15
TGTGCCACCAGCAGGGTTGTAGCGAGGGAGACCCAGTACTTC
CATSRVVARETQYF
>-|TRBJ2-7|TRBV7-6
TGTGCCAGCAGCTTAGTATTCCACGAGCAGTACTTC
CASSLVFHEQYF
>-|TRBJ2-6|TRBV2
TGTGCCAGCAGTGAACGCCCGTTCGGGTCTGGGGCCAACGTCCTGACTTTC
CASSERPFGSGANVLTF
>-|TRBJ1-5|TRBV10-3
TGTGCCATCAGTGAACTGAATCAGCCCCAGCATTTT
CAISELNQPQHF
>-|TRBJ1-1|TRBV27
TGTGCCAGCAGTTTAAATGGCCTCTCCACTGAAGCTTTCTTT
CASSLNGLSTEAFF
>-|TRBJ1-1|TRBV18
TGTGCCAGCTCACCTCCGATAGACACTGAAGCTTTCTTT
CASSPPIDTEAFF
>TRBD1|TRBJ2-1|TRBV5-6
TGTGCCAGCAGCTTTCCGGGACAGAATTCCTACAATGAGCAGTTCTTC
CASSFPGQNSYNEQFF
>-|TRBJ1-1|TRBV5-1
TGCGCCAGCAGCTTGGCCGGGGGGGGTCCGCCGAACACTGAAGCTTTCTTT
CASSLAGGGPPNTEAFF
>-|TRBJ1-1|TRBV14
TGTGCCAGCAGCCAGCGAAATTGGAACACTGAAGCTTTCTTT
CASSQRNWNTEAFF
>-|TRBJ1-1|TRBV19
TGTGCCAGTAGTATAGCAGGGGCGCGCACTGAAGCTTTCTTT
CASSIAGARTEAFF
>-|TRBJ1-2|TRBV7-2
TGTGCCAGCAGCTTTGCTGTCGTCCTCGGTCGCTACACCTTC
CASSFAVVLGRYTF
>TRBD2|TRBJ2-7|TRBV28
TGTGCCAGCGGGACTAGCGGGAGTCGGCACGAGCAGTACTTC
CASGTSGSRHEQYF
>TRBD2|TRBJ2-1|TRBV5-1
TGCGCCAGCACAGGCGGGACTAGCGGGAGGGGAAGCTCCTACAATGAGCAGTTCTTC
CASTGGTSGRGSSYNEQFF
>TRBD1|TRBJ2-5|TRBV7-2
TGTGCCAGCAGTATAAACAGGGGGCGCTGGGGGGAGCAGTACTTC
CASSINRGRWGEQYF
>TRBD1|TRBJ1-2|TRBV7-8
TGTGCCAGCAGCTCCCACGGGACAGGGACCTATGGGGGCTACACCTTC
CASSSHGTGTYGGYTF
>TRBD1|TRBJ2-2|TRBV2
TGTGCCAGCAGTGACGACAGGGCGAACACCGGGGAGCTGTTTTTT
CASSDDRANTGELFF
>TRBD1|TRBJ2-2|TRBV11-2
TGTGCCAGCCCGGGCCCCGGGACAGGGAGCACCGGGGAGCTGTTTTTT
CASPGPGTGSTGELFF
>TRBD1|TRBJ2-6|TRBV29-1
TGCAGCGCTGGGGGCGGCCGGGACAGATTCTCTGGGGCCAACGTCCTGACTTTC
CSAGGGRDRFSGANVLTF
>TRBD1|TRBJ2-4|TRBV10-2
TGCGCCAGCAGTCCGACAGGGGCTCGGGCCAAAAACATTCAGTACTTC
CASSPTGARAKNIQYF
>TRBD2|TRBJ2-7|TRBV4-2
TGTGCCAGCAGCCAAGGGTTTAGCGGGGATTACGAGCAGTACTTC
CASSQGFSGDYEQYF
>TRBD1|TRBJ1-6|TRBV9
TGTGCCAGCAGCGTAGCTACACGGACAGGCTATAATTCACCCCTCCACTTT
CASSVATRTGYNSPLHF
>TRBD1|TRBJ2-3|TRBV19
TGTGCCAGTAGAAATGACAGGGCCTTCACAGATACGCAGTATTTT
CASRNDRAFTDTQYF
>-|TRBJ2-7|TRBV28
TGTGCCAGCAGTTTATGGGCAGGGCCCTACGAGCAGTACTTC
CASSLWAGPYEQYF
>-|TRBJ1-1|TRBV2
TGTGCCAGCAGTACCAGTGGGGCTACTGAAGCTTTCTTT
CASSTSGATEAFF
>-|TRBJ2-3|TRBV5-1
TGCGCCAGCAGCTTAGTGGACAGAGACACAGATACGCAGTATTTT
CASSLVDRDTDTQYF
>-|TRBJ2-6|TRBV6-4
TGTGCCAGCAGTGATGGCAGCTCGAGGGGGGCCAACGTCCTGACTTTC
CASSDGSSRGANVLTF
>-|TRBJ1-4|TRBV18
TGTGCCAGCTCATCCTCAGGCTCAACTAATGAAAAACTGTTTTTT
CASSSSGSTNEKLFF
>TRBD1|TRBJ1-1|TRBV5-6
TGTGCCAGCAGGCAAACAGGGGGTTTGACTGAAGCTTTCTTT
CASRQTGGLTEAFF
>TRBD2|TRBJ2-3|TRBV4-2
TGTGCCAGCAGCCAAGGATCCGGGACTAGCGGGACAGATACGCAGTATTTT
CASSQGSGTSGTDTQYF